Below are 27 T cell receptor beta chains sequenced from a single sample in a study of shared clonotypes between healthy human individuals. TCRdb's copy holds only in-frame clones and misses some; the assay was immunoSEQ multiplex PCR. The repertoire holds under 850,000 clones, with about 92% as singletons. Naive CD8 populations comprised CD45RO-negative cells positively selected for CCR7, excluding terminally differentiated effector memory CD45RA+ cells. Sequenced input: naive CD8+ T cells sorted from blood. The receptors shown here come from a man aged 25 to 40 in good health.

The gene calls are TRBV29-1 and TRBJ2-7; D is unresolved. V lost 3 bases to trimming and J lost 2 bases, with 17 bases between them. Germline CDR1 SQVTM, CDR2 ANQGSEA. The CDR3 runs 15 residues. This chain's CDR3 is CSVESGKKGPYEQYF. The CDR3 DNA sequence: TGCAGCGTTGAGTCTGGTAAAAAGGGCCCCTACGAGCAGTACTTC.

To note about this clone: Other nucleotide sequences in the sample specify the same CDR3. The rearrangement uses TRBV11-2 and TRBJ2-1, with TRBD2 matching 13 bases. The CDR3 has 17 amino acids. The germline gives CDR1 SGHAT, CDR2 FQNNGV. The junction had 5 bases not matched to a gene; V was cut back by 1 base and J by 5 bases. CDR3 in amino acids: CASSLGTSGRANNEQFF. As DNA, the CDR3 is TGTGCCAGCAGCTTAGGTACTAGCGGGAGGGCCAACAATGAGCAGTTCTTC.

The genes are TRBV7-9 and TRBJ2-7, with D perhaps TRBD2 (6 bases). Germline V gene sequence: CDR1 SEHNR, CDR2 FQNEAQ (reference sequence). V was cut by 5 bases and J by 1 base, with 21 bases left in between. The CDR3 sequence is 17 residues long. CDR3 bases: TGTGCCAGCAGCCCAAAGGTTAGCGGCATCATTTCCTACGAGCAGTACTTC. Translated: CASSPKVSGIISYEQYF.

The chain recombines TRBV7-9 with TRBJ2-1; TRBD2 matches at 9 bases. Germline CDR1 and CDR2: SEHNR and FQNEAQ (reference sequence). The CDR3 length is 16 residues. The junction had 12 bases not matched to a gene; V was cut back by 6 bases and J by 6 bases. CDR3 nucleotides: TGTGCCAGCAGTCACAGTGCGGGACTAGCAGGCAATGAGCAGTTCTTC. Translation: CASSHSAGLAGNEQFF.

V and J are TRBV4-1 and TRBJ1-5, with D unresolved. CDR3 length: 14 residues. Germline loops: CDR1 MGHRA, CDR2 YSYEKL. The V gene lost 1 base and the J gene lost 3 bases, with 7 bases spanning the gap. The CDR3 region has the DNA TGCGCCAGCAGCCAAGGTTTTCCCAATCAGCCCCAGCATTTT. Amino acids: CASSQGFPNQPQHF.

This chain links TRBV27 with TRBJ2-1, with unresolved D. V was clipped by 5 bases and J by 3 bases, with 14 bases between them. The CDR3 covers 15 residues. Germline values: CDR1 MNHEY, CDR2 SMNVEV (reference sequence). Here the CDR3 DNA reads TGTGCCAGCAGTCTCGGTACGCCCATCTACAATGAGCAGTTCTTC. It encodes CASSLGTPIYNEQFF.

The chain links TRBV5-6 to TRBJ2-7, with 7 positions matching TRBD1. The CDR3 is 14 amino acids. The germline gives CDR1 SGHDT, CDR2 YYEEEE. Losses at the gene ends were 4 bases for V and 4 bases for J; bases not matched to a gene: 8. CDR3 loop: CASSTTEGAYEQYF. In DNA form, the CDR3 reads TGTGCCAGCAGCACGACAGAGGGGGCTTACGAGCAGTACTTC.

The chain uses TRBV29-1 and TRBJ2-1; TRBD2 matches at 7 bases. V was pared by 6 bases and J by 1 base, with 6 bases of the junction left unmatched. CDR3 length: 14 residues. In germline, CDR1 is SQVTM, CDR2 ANQGSEA. CDR3 region: CSVPTSVSYNEQFF. The CDR3 nucleotides read TGCAGCGTGCCCACTAGCGTGTCCTACAATGAGCAGTTCTTC.

A word on this clone: The sample holds other DNA sequences that translate to the same CDR3. The V call is TRBV28, the J call TRBJ2-7; D may be TRBD1 or TRBD2 (5 bases each). Trimming pared 2 bases from V and 3 bases from J, leaving 8 bases between. The V gene's germline CDR1 is MDHEN and CDR2 SYDVKM. CDR3 size: 13 residues. The CDR3 nucleotides are TGTGCCAGCAGTTTAGAGGGGAGCTACGAGCAGTACTTC. This translates into CASSLEGSYEQYF. The full variable domain, its missing parts supplied by reference TRBV28 and TRBJ2-7, is DVKVTQSSRYLVKRTGEKVFLECVQDMDHENMFWYRQDPGLGLRLIYFSYDVKMKEKGDIPEGYSVSREKKERFSLILESASTNQTSMYLCASSLEGSYEQYFGPGTRLTVT.

The rearrangement joins TRBV29-1 to TRBJ1-4; the D gene is possibly TRBD1 (6 bases). Trimming cost V 1 base and J 1 base, with 13 bases left between them. Germline lookup yields CDR1 SQVTM and CDR2 ANQGSEA. This CDR3 has 16 amino acids. Here the CDR3 reads CSVEAEGGVTNEKLFF. Written as DNA, the CDR3 is TGCAGCGTTGAAGCCGAGGGGGGTGTAACTAATGAAAAACTGTTTTTT.

This clone was seen just once. This chain connects TRBV28 to TRBJ2-1; 8 bases align to TRBD2. CDR1 is MDHEN, CDR2 SYDVKM, per germline. The junction had 19 bases not matched to a gene; V was cut back by 5 bases and J by 7 bases. This CDR3 has 18 residues. For the CDR3, the DNA is TGTGCCAGCAGTACCACTTCTTTACTAGCGGAGATAGGGAATGAGCAGTTCTTC. Protein: CASSTTSLLAEIGNEQFF. The complete variable domain, with remaining parts taken from reference TRBV28 and TRBJ2-1, reads DVKVTQSSRYLVKRTGEKVFLECVQDMDHENMFWYRQDPGLGLRLIYFSYDVKMKEKGDIPEGYSVSREKKERFSLILESASTNQTSMYLCASSTTSLLAEIGNEQFFGPGTRLTVL.

Note on this clone: Other nucleotide sequences from this sample produce the same CDR3. V is TRBV5-1 and J is TRBJ2-7; maybe TRBD2 (5 bases). The CDR3 is 14 residues long. The V end lost 4 bases, the J end lost 0 bases, and 11 bases lay between the germline ends. Germline-derived CDR1 and CDR2 are SGHRS and YFSETQ. CDR3 DNA sequence: TGCGCCAGCAGCCCGAGGGATAGCTCCTACGAGCAGTACTTC. Encoded protein: CASSPRDSSYEQYF. The full variable domain, its missing parts supplied by reference TRBV5-1 and TRBJ2-7, is KAGVTQTPRYLIKTRGQQVTLSCSPISGHRSVSWYQQTPGQGLQFLFEYFSETQRNKGNFPGRFSGRQFSNSRSEMNVSTLELGDSALYLCASSPRDSSYEQYFGPGTRLTVT.

The gene calls are TRBV5-1 and TRBJ2-7, with D unresolved. Trimming left V 0 bases short and J 2 bases short, with 15 bases between. The CDR3 length is 16 residues. The germline CDR1 and CDR2 sequences are SGHRS and YFSETQ. The CDR3 nucleotides are TGCGCCAGCAGCTTGGCCTCGGGCGGCAGAACCTACGAGCAGTACTTC. Translated: CASSLASGGRTYEQYF.

The chain carries TRBV10-3 and TRBJ2-3, with D unresolved. Germline values: CDR1 ENHRY, CDR2 SYGVKD. V shed 6 bases and J shed 0 bases, with 13 bases lying between them. The CDR3 consists of 15 residues. CDR3 in amino acids: CAIRGTSSSTDTQYF. In nucleotides, the CDR3 is TGTGCCATCAGAGGAACCTCCAGCAGCACAGATACGCAGTATTTT.

This clone has only one observation. The V call is TRBV5-6, the J call TRBJ2-2; 8 nucleotides match TRBD1. This CDR3 has 15 amino acids. Germline V lookup: CDR1 SGHDT, CDR2 YYEEEE. The V gene end was trimmed by 4 bases and the J gene end by 4 bases; junction bases not matched to a gene: 6. The CDR3: CASSLRTGPTGELFF. The CDR3 DNA follows: TGTGCCAGCAGCCTTCGGACAGGGCCCACCGGGGAGCTGTTTTTT.

The J gene is TRBJ2-3, the V gene TRBV6-5; maybe TRBD2 (5 bases). CDR3 length: 13 amino acids. CDR1 and CDR2 (germline): MNHEY, SVGAGI. V shed 4 bases and J shed 6 bases, with 11 bases lying between them. The chain's CDR3 is CASSFTTRDTQYF. The CDR3 coding sequence is TGTGCCAGCAGTTTCACAACTAGGGATACGCAGTATTTT.

J is TRBJ1-5 and V is TRBV6-1; TRBD1 might be the D (5 bases). Trimming removed 6 bases from V and 7 bases from J, with 19 bases in between. CDR3 length equals 15 residues. The germline CDR1 and CDR2 sequences are MNHNS and SASEGT. CDR3 protein: CASSSAGLREQPQHF. DNA for the CDR3: TGTGCCAGCAGCTCGGCAGGGCTGCGAGAACAGCCCCAGCATTTT.

V is TRBV5-6 and J is TRBJ2-5; the D gene is possibly TRBD1 (5 bases). Deletions cut 0 bases from V and 5 bases from J, with 11 bases between. The CDR3 spans 14 residues. Germline-derived CDR1 and CDR2 are SGHDT and YYEEEE. Here the CDR3 DNA reads TGTGCCAGCAGCTTGGCCAAGGGGCCCGAGACCCAGTACTTC. Its protein is CASSLAKGPETQYF.

The genes are TRBV4-1 and TRBJ2-1; D uncertain. With 0 bases removed from V and 2 bases from J, the gap between germline ends came to 11 bases. The germline gives CDR1 MGHRA, CDR2 YSYEKL. The CDR3 spans 16 residues. As DNA, the CDR3 is TGCGCCAGCAGCCAAGATTTGCGCGTACCCTACAATGAGCAGTTCTTC. It is translated as CASSQDLRVPYNEQFF.

This clone was counted a single time. This chain joins TRBV28 and TRBJ2-5, with a tentative D call TRBD1 (6 bases). Germline V gives CDR1 MDHEN, CDR2 SYDVKM. V was cut by 6 bases and J by 2 bases, with 19 bases left in between. The CDR3 extends over 16 amino acids. The CDR3 loop is CASSGPGANSQETQYF. Written as DNA, the CDR3 is TGTGCCAGCAGCGGGCCAGGGGCAAACTCGCAAGAGACCCAGTACTTC.

The chain has TRBV19 and TRBJ1-5, with TRBD1 as a possible D gene (6 bases). CDR3 length: 14 residues. V was cut by 7 bases and J by 6 bases, with 16 bases left in between. Germline CDR1 is LNHDA and CDR2 is SQIVND (reference sequence). CDR3: CASTRKGVAQPQHF. For the CDR3, the DNA is TGTGCCAGTACCCGAAAGGGGGTAGCTCAGCCCCAGCATTTT.

Only one count was recorded for this clone. The rearrangement joins TRBV6-4 to TRBJ2-1; 11 bases are a match to TRBD2. The trim removed 0 bases at V and 3 bases at J, leaving 1 base unmatched. This CDR3 has 16 residues. The germline V gene has CDR1 MRHNA and CDR2 SNTAGT. The CDR3 spells CASSDSGTSGYNEQFF. In DNA form, the CDR3 reads TGTGCCAGCAGTGACTCCGGGACTAGCGGCTACAATGAGCAGTTCTTC.

In the case of this clone: The junction departs from the called germline gene at one end, perhaps through a read error. The V call is TRBV7-7, the J call TRBJ2-2, with 7 bases identical to TRBD1. The CDR3 extends over 16 amino acids. CDR1 and CDR2 from the germline V gene are SSHAT and FNYEAQ (reference sequence). The CDR3 coding sequence is TGTGCTAGCAGCTTAGCTCGGGACAGTAACACCGGGGAGCTGTTTTTT. Translation: CASSLARDSNTGELFF.

The chain recombines TRBV5-6 with TRBJ2-7, with no clear D. The V end was cut by 3 bases, the J end by 0 bases, with 10 bases between. This CDR3 spans 14 amino acids. Germline V CDR1 and CDR2: SGHDT, YYEEEE. Here the CDR3 DNA reads TGTGCCAGCAGCTACTCGCGGAGCTCCTACGAGCAGTACTTC. Protein: CASSYSRSSYEQYF.

The CDR3 DNA reads as TGTGCCAGCAGCTCCTCGCTGACTAGCGGGAGGGCCTACACCGGGGAGCTGTTTTTT. It encodes CASSSSLTSGRAYTGELFF. The chain has TRBV11-2 and TRBJ2-2; 14 nucleotides agree with TRBD2. Looked up from germline, CDR1 is SGHAT and CDR2 is FQNNGV. V was pared by 4 bases and J by 3 bases, with 10 bases of the junction left unmatched. The CDR3 extends over 19 amino acids.

This clone was seen only a few times. The V and J genes are TRBV7-3 and TRBJ2-2, with TRBD1 as a possible D gene (6 bases). Between the trimmed V and J ends, which lost 4 bases and 2 bases, there was a span of 11 bases. Germline-derived CDR1 and CDR2 are SGHTA and FQGTGA. The CDR3 has 15 amino acids. The CDR3 spells CASSSGTTNTGELFF. The CDR3 region has the DNA TGTGCCAGCAGCTCCGGGACAACAAACACCGGGGAGCTGTTTTTT.

The chain's CDR3 is CASSDDTGGDYEQYF. CDR3 coding DNA: TGTGCCAGCAGTGACGATACGGGGGGGGACTACGAGCAGTACTTC. The chain recombines TRBV6-1 with TRBJ2-7; 8 nucleotides align to TRBD2. The germline V gene has CDR1 MNHNS and CDR2 SASEGT. This CDR3 has 15 residues. Trimming at V came to 3 bases and at J to 3 bases, leaving 7 bases not matched to a gene.